This T cell receptor beta chain was recorded in a study of response to subunit inactivated influenza vaccine (dated by TCRdb to 2016 to 2018). Some background on the complete study: The study used deep quantitative T cell receptor repertoire profiling to track responses to a trivalent subunit inactivated influenza vaccine. What the study reported, not specific to this receptor: The authors proposed that each seasonal influenza vaccination may bring in only a limited number of new T cells.

The CDR3 spans 13 residues, from the cysteine through the phenylalanine. CDR3 DNA only is kept here, 39 bases in frame from base 1. V is shortened by 8 bases, J by 5 bases, and the region joining them spans 16 bases. From a lookup of the germline V gene, CDR1 and CDR2 are SQVTM and ANQGSEA. The library was prepared using RT-PCR. The sequencing machine was an Illumina HiSeq 2500. TCRdb's own reprocessing of the public reads used fastp at Q25 and MiXCR and kept productive beta chains. When rows share a CDR3 protein, they turn into one entry using the most common DNA and genes. Here the sample has roughly 650,000 distinct CDR3 sequences; around 13% occur a single time. 6% to 9.5% of the sample rests with the top ten. This clonotype was seen a few times. The antigen it recognizes is unknown. The record has no base qualities; no much larger clone is one base away.

This TCR was recovered from a man aged 50-59 years who received an inactivated influenza vaccine. Donor details come from another sample of the same person, matched by shared clones. Specimen: PBMCs from blood, collected around two weeks before vaccination. In this chain, TRBV29-1 is recombined with TRBJ2-1; a tentative D call is TRBD2 (7 bases match). This receptor carries the CDR3 CSRRGGVNNEQFF. At the DNA level, the sequence is TGCAGCCGGAGGGGGGGGGTTAACAATGAGCAGTTCTTC.